The rows below give T cell receptor beta chains drawn from one sample of a study of cytomegalovirus exposure and HLA in healthy donors. Sequenced by immunoSEQ multiplex PCR; TCRdb stores in-frame clones only, minus some. This sample's table reports 70,000 to 90,000 clones. The material sequenced was PBMCs. All receptors derive from a man aged 18-30 years in good health and CMV-seropositive. The CDR3 runs from the conserved cysteine through the conserved F or W. A D gene is named only where the DNA matches it firmly.

v_call	d_call	j_call	cdr3_nt	cdr3_aa
TRBV16	.	TRBJ1-1	TGTGCCAGCAGCCCCACAGGGTTGAACACTGAAGCTTTCTTT	CASSPTGLNTEAFF
TRBV19	TRBD1	TRBJ1-2	TGTGCCAGTAGAGGGACAGGCACTTTATCTAACTATGGCTACACCTTC	CASRGTGTLSNYGYTF
TRBV7-8	TRBD2	TRBJ2-5	TGTGCCAGCAGCTCAAGGACTAGCGAGCAGGGGGAGACCCAGTACTTC	CASSSRTSEQGETQYF
TRBV7-2	.	TRBJ2-3	TGTGCCAGCAGCTTGGCCAGGGATACGCAGTATTTT	CASSLARDTQYF
TRBV4-1	.	TRBJ2-2	TGCGCCAGCAGTCCCGGGACTTCCCTAACCGGGGAGCTGTTTTTT	CASSPGTSLTGELFF
TRBV4-1	TRBD1	TRBJ1-6	TGCGCCAGCAGCCCACAGGGGGCTAATTCACCCCTCCACTTT	CASSPQGANSPLHF
TRBV29-1	TRBD1	TRBJ2-5	TGCAGCGTTGCTACAGGGGGCGTAGGGGAGACCCAGTACTTC	CSVATGGVGETQYF
TRBV5-8	TRBD1	TRBJ2-7	TGTGCCAGCAGCTTGGGGGACAGGGGCTACGAGCAGTACTTC	CASSLGDRGYEQYF
TRBV7-6	TRBD2	TRBJ2-1	TGTGCCAGCAGCCTTAGCGGGAGTTCCTACAATGAGCAGTTCTTC	CASSLSGSSYNEQFF
TRBV11-2	.	TRBJ2-7	TGTGCCAGCCGCCTGATGTCCTACGAGCAGTACTTC	CASRLMSYEQYF
TRBV13	TRBD2	TRBJ2-5	TGTGCCAGCAGCTTAGGCAGGACTAGCGGGAGGATGCGCGAGACCCAGTACTTC	CASSLGRTSGRMRETQYF
TRBV13	TRBD2	TRBJ2-7	TGTGCCAGCAGCCCATGGGGACTAGCGGGGGGAGAGTTCTCCTACGAGCAGTACTTC	CASSPWGLAGGEFSYEQYF
TRBV18	.	TRBJ2-7	TGTGCCAGCTCATCCGGGCAAGGGAGCGAGCAGTACTTC	CASSSGQGSEQYF
TRBV10-3	.	TRBJ1-4	TGTGCCAACCGGGGAGCAACTAATGAAAAACTGTTTTTT	CANRGATNEKLFF
TRBV5-5	TRBD2	TRBJ2-7	TGTGCCAGCAGCGTGAAGACTAGCGGGGACTCCTACGAGCAGTACTTC	CASSVKTSGDSYEQYF
TRBV5-1	.	TRBJ2-3	TGCGCCAGCAGCTTGGTGGGGCCAGGAGATACGCAGTATTTT	CASSLVGPGDTQYF
TRBV19	.	TRBJ1-1	TGTGCCAGTAACGGCAGGGGTCCGAACACTGAAGCTTTCTTT	CASNGRGPNTEAFF
TRBV27	.	TRBJ1-1	TGTGCCAGCAGTTTAAAACGAGGGTGGACTGAAGCTTTCTTT	CASSLKRGWTEAFF
TRBV15	.	TRBJ2-7	TGTGCCACCAGCAGAGTACGGACAGAGACCTACGAGCAGTACTTC	CATSRVRTETYEQYF
TRBV15	TRBD1	TRBJ1-5	TGTGCCACCTCCTCGGACAGGGGCAATCAGCCCCAGCATTTT	CATSSDRGNQPQHF
TRBV7-9	.	TRBJ1-2	TGTGCCCCCTCCGGAGCAACAGGGCCCGATGGCTACACCTTC	CAPSGATGPDGYTF
TRBV28	.	TRBJ1-1	TGTGCCAGCAGGTTGGCCAACAGGCCTGAAGCTTTCTTT	CASRLANRPEAFF
TRBV7-8	.	TRBJ1-2	TGTGCCAGCAGCTTAATGGTTGGGTCCAGAGTCACCTTCAGGGGCTACACCTTC	CASSLMVGSRVTFRGYTF
TRBV27	TRBD2	TRBJ2-7	TGTGCCAGCAGTCCCGCGGGAGGGACCCGCCTGCGGGGCGAGCAGTACTTC	CASSPAGGTRLRGEQYF
TRBV28	TRBD2	TRBJ2-2	TGTGCCAGCAGTCCCCGTAGCGGGAGGCAGCCCGGGGAGCTGTTTTTT	CASSPRSGRQPGELFF
TRBV6-6	.	TRBJ1-1	TGTGCCAGCAGTCGCAGCAGCGGGGTGGAGGCTTTCTTT	CASSRSSGVEAFF
TRBV29-1	TRBD1	TRBJ2-3	TGCAGCGTTGAAAAGGGACAGGGGGCAGATACGCAGTATTTT	CSVEKGQGADTQYF
TRBV7-8	.	TRBJ1-1	TGTGCCAGCAGCCCGGTTACGATTAGCACTGAAGCTTTCTTT	CASSPVTISTEAFF
TRBV2	TRBD1	TRBJ1-2	TGTGCCAGCAGGGTGGACAGGGTAGGTGGCTACACCTTC	CASRVDRVGGYTF
TRBV11-2	.	TRBJ1-6	TGTGCCAGCAGCTTGCGCAGGGGCGATTCTTCACCCCTCCACTTT	CASSLRRGDSSPLHF
TRBV7-9	TRBD1	TRBJ1-1	TGTGCCAGCAGCCAAGGACAGGGGGAAGCTTTCTTT	CASSQGQGEAFF
TRBV18	.	TRBJ1-2	TGTGCCAGCTCACCACCCGTTCTCAGTTATGGCTACACCTTC	CASSPPVLSYGYTF
TRBV5-5	TRBD2	TRBJ2-5	TGTGCCAGCAGCTTTTTAGGACTAGCGGGAGGGGAGACCCAGTACTTC	CASSFLGLAGGETQYF
TRBV25-1	TRBD1	TRBJ2-2	TGTGCCAGCAGTGAAGGGACAGGGGACACCGGGGAGCTGTTTTTT	CASSEGTGDTGELFF
TRBV29-1	TRBD2	TRBJ2-3	TGCAGCGTTTATTCCGGGACTAGCGGGGCGCGAGATACGCAGTATTTT	CSVYSGTSGARDTQYF
TRBV9	TRBD2	TRBJ2-7	TGTGCCAGCAGCGTTAGCGGGAGTACCTCCTACGAGCAGTACTTC	CASSVSGSTSYEQYF
TRBV6-1	TRBD1	TRBJ1-3	TGTGCCAGCAACAGGGACAGCCGTGGAAACACCATATATTTT	CASNRDSRGNTIYF
TRBV28	.	TRBJ1-1	TGTGCCAGCAGTTGGGCAGGAGGTGTCACTGAAGCTTTCTTT	CASSWAGGVTEAFF
TRBV5-1	TRBD1	TRBJ1-2	TGCGCCAGCAGCTTCAGGGGGGCGAGATATGGCTACACCTTC	CASSFRGARYGYTF
TRBV5-1	TRBD1	TRBJ1-1	TGCGCCAGCAGCGGAGGACAGGGAGTGAACACTGAAGCTTTCTTT	CASSGGQGVNTEAFF
TRBV29-1	TRBD1	TRBJ2-3	TGCAGCGCCGGACAGGGAGTAAGAGATACGCAGTATTTT	CSAGQGVRDTQYF
TRBV4-2	TRBD2	TRBJ2-1	TGTGCCAGCAGCCAGGACTCTCCGGGAGGGAACAATGAGCAGTTCTTC	CASSQDSPGGNNEQFF